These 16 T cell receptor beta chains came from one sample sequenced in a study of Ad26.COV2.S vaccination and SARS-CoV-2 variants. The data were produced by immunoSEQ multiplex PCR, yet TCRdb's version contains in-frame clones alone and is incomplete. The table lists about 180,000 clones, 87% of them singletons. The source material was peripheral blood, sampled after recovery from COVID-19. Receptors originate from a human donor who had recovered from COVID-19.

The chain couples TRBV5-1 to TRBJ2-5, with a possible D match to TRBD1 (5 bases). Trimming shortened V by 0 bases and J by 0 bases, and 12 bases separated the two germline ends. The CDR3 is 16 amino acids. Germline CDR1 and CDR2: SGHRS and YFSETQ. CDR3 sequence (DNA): TGCGCCAGCAGCTTGGGGGGAACAGGACACCAAGAGACCCAGTACTTC. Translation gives CASSLGGTGHQETQYF.

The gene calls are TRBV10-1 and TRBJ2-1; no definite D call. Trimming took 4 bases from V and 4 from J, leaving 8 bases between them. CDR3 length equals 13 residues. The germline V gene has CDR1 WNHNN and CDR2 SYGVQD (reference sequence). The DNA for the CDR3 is TGCGCCAGCAGTGTGGATGTTTACAATGAGCAGTTCTTC. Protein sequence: CASSVDVYNEQFF.

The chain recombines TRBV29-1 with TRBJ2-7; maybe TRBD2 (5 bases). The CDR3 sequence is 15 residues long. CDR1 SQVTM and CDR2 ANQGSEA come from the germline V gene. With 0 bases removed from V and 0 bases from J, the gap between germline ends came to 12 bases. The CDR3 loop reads CSVEDRFRGSYEQYF. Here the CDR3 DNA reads TGCAGCGTTGAAGATCGATTCCGGGGCTCCTACGAGCAGTACTTC.

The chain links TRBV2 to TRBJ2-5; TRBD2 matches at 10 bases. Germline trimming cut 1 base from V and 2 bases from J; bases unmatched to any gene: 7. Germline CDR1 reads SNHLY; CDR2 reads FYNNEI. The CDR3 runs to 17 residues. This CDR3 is CASSEGWIAGGQETQYF. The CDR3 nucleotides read TGTGCCAGCAGTGAAGGGTGGATAGCGGGGGGTCAAGAGACCCAGTACTTC.

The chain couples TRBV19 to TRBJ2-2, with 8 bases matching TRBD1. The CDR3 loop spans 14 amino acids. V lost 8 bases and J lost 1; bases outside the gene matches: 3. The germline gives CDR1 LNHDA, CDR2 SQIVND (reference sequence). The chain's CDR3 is CASEGQGNTGELFF. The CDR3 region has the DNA TGTGCCAGTGAAGGACAGGGGAACACCGGGGAGCTGTTTTTT. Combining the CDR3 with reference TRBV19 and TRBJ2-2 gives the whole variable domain DGGITQSPKYLFRKEGQNVTLSCEQNLNHDAMYWYRQDPGQGLRLIYYSQIVNDFQKGDIAEGYSVSREKKESFPLTVTSAQKNPTAFYLCASEGQGNTGELFFGEGSRLTVL.

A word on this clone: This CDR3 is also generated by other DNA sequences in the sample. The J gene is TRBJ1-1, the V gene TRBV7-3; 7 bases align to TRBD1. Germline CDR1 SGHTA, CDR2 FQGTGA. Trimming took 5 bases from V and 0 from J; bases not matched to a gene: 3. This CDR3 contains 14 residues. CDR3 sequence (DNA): TGTGCCAGCAGCCGGACAGGCATGAACACTGAAGCTTTCTTT. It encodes CASSRTGMNTEAFF.

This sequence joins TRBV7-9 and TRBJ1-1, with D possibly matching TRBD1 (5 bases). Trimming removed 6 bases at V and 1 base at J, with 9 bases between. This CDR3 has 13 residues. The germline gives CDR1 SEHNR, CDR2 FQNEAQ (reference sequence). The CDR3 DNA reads TGTGCCAGCAGTTTGGACACGAACACTGAAGCTTTCTTT. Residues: CASSLDTNTEAFF.

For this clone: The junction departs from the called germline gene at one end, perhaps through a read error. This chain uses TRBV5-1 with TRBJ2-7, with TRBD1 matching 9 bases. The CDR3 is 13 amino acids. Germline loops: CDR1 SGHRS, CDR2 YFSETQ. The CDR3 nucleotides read TGCGCCAGTAGCTACAGGGGGCGTCACGAGCAGTACTTC. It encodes CASSYRGRHEQYF.

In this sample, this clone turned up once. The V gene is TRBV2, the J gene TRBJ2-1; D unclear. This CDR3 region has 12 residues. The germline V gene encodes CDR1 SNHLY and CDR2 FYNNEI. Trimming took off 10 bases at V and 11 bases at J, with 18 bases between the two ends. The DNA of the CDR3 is TGTGCCACCCATCGCGGCGGACCCCAGCAGTTCTTC. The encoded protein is CATHRGGPQQFF.

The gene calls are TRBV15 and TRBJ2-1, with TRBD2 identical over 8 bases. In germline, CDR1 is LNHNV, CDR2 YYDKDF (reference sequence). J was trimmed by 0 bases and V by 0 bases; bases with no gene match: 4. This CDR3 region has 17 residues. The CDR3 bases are TGTGCCACCAGCAGAGATTACGGGACTAGCTCCTACAATGAGCAGTTCTTC. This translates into CATSRDYGTSSYNEQFF.

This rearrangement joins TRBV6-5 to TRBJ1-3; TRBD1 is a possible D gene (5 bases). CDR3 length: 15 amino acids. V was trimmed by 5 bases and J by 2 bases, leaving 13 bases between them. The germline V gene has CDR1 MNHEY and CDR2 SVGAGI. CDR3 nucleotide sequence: TGTGCCAGCAGTAGCGGAAGGGGCGCTGGAAACACCATATATTTT. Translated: CASSSGRGAGNTIYF.

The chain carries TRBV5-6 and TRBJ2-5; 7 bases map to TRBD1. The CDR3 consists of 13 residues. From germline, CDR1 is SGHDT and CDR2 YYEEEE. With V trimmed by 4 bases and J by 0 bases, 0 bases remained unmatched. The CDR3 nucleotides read TGTGCCAGCAGCACAGGGGACCAAGAGACCCAGTACTTC. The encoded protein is CASSTGDQETQYF.

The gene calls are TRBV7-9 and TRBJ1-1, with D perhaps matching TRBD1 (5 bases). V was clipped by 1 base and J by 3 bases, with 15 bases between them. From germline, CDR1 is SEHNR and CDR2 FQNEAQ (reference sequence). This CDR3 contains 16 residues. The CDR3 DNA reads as TGTGCCAGCAGCTTAGGGAAAGGTTTGGGGGACACTGAAGCTTTCTTT. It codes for CASSLGKGLGDTEAFF. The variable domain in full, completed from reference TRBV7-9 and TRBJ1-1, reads DTGVSQNPRHKITKRGQNVTFRCDPISEHNRLYWYRQTLGQGPEFLTYFQNEAQLEKSRLLSDRFSAERPKGSFSTLEIQRTEQGDSAMYLCASSLGKGLGDTEAFFGQGTRLTVV.

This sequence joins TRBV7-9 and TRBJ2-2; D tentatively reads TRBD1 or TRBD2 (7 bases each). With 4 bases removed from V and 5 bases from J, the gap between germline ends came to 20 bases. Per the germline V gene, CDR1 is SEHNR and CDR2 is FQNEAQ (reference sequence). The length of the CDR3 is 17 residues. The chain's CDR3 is CASSSRQGGASTGELFF. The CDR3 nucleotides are TGTGCCAGCAGCTCGAGACAGGGAGGGGCGTCAACCGGGGAGCTGTTTTTT.

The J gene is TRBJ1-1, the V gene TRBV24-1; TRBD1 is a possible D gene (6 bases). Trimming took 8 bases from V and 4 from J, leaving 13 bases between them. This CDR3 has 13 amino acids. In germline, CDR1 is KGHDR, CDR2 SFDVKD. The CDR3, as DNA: TGTGCCACCATCGGAAGGGGGGGCACTGAAGCTTTCTTT. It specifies CATIGRGGTEAFF.

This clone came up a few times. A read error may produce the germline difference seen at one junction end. The CDR3 region has the DNA TGTGCTAGCAGCTTAGGTGTCCCTCTCGAGGTAGACGAGCAGTACTTC. This sequence encodes CASSLGVPLEVDEQYF. The chain couples TRBV7-7 to TRBJ2-7; D gene ambiguous. Germline V CDR1 and CDR2: SSHAT, FNYEAQ (reference sequence). This CDR3 contains 16 residues.